A selection of T cell receptor beta chains follows, all from one sample in a study of T cell repertoires in cytomegalovirus infection. TCRdb recomputed calls from the reads with MiXCR, one row per CDR3 protein. The sample lists 170,000 or so distinct CDR3 sequences, about 15% occurring once. Input material: CD8+ T cells from PBMCs. These TCRs come from a human donor in good health (CMV status not recorded). Some clones in this sample may be carry-over from other donors' samples. Each CDR3 is given with its conserved first and last residue. Each record gives: clone size, J gene, CDR3 length, D gene, V gene, CDR3 DNA, CDR3 protein. D genes are given only for firm matches. Size is omitted from some rows. Given values are once, few, many or a class for expanded clones.

clone_size: few; j_call: TRBJ2-7; cdr3_length: 17; d_call: .; v_call: TRBV14; cdr3_nt: TGTGCCAGCAGCCCCGGAGTCGAGATAGGTTGGGACTACGAGCAGTACTTC; cdr3_aa: CASSPGVEIGWDYEQYF
clone_size: .; j_call: TRBJ2-2; cdr3_length: 16; d_call: .; v_call: TRBV7-2; cdr3_nt: TGTGCCAGCAGTCGAGGTGGGCCGGAGAACACCGGGGAGCTGTTTTTT; cdr3_aa: CASSRGGPENTGELFF
clone_size: few; j_call: TRBJ1-1; cdr3_length: 12; d_call: .; v_call: TRBV7-9; cdr3_nt: TGTGCCAGCAAGGACCTGAACACTGAAGCTTTCTTT; cdr3_aa: CASKDLNTEAFF
clone_size: few; j_call: TRBJ2-7; cdr3_length: 15; d_call: TRBD1; v_call: TRBV7-3; cdr3_nt: TGTGCCAGCAGCCATGACAGGGGGCGCGGACACGAGCAGTACTTC; cdr3_aa: CASSHDRGRGHEQYF
clone_size: .; j_call: TRBJ2-7; cdr3_length: 15; d_call: TRBD1; v_call: TRBV28; cdr3_nt: TGTGCCAGCAGTTTCGTCCGGGACAGGGCCTACGAGCAGTACTTC; cdr3_aa: CASSFVRDRAYEQYF
clone_size: .; j_call: TRBJ2-1; cdr3_length: 17; d_call: .; v_call: TRBV12-3/TRBV12-4; cdr3_nt: TGTGCCAGCAGTCCCCCGGGACGTGTAATGTCCTACAATGAGCAGTTCTTC; cdr3_aa: CASSPPGRVMSYNEQFF
clone_size: few; j_call: TRBJ2-7; cdr3_length: 14; d_call: .; v_call: TRBV7-9; cdr3_nt: TGTGCCAGCAGTCTTAGGGCAGTGTCCTACGAGCAGTACTTC; cdr3_aa: CASSLRAVSYEQYF
clone_size: few; j_call: TRBJ1-2; cdr3_length: 14; d_call: .; v_call: TRBV7-2; cdr3_nt: TGTGCCAGCAGCGGGTGGACAAGAAACTATGGCTACACCTTC; cdr3_aa: CASSGWTRNYGYTF
clone_size: few; j_call: TRBJ2-2; cdr3_length: 17; d_call: TRBD1; v_call: TRBV9; cdr3_nt: TGTGCCAGCCGCCCAAGTGAGGGACAGGGGGCCTCCGGGGAGCTGTTTTTT; cdr3_aa: CASRPSEGQGASGELFF
clone_size: .; j_call: TRBJ2-4; cdr3_length: 16; d_call: .; v_call: TRBV6-2/TRBV6-3; cdr3_nt: TGTGCCAGCAGTTATCACAGGGAAGATCCCAAAAACATTCAGTACTTC; cdr3_aa: CASSYHREDPKNIQYF
clone_size: few; j_call: TRBJ1-4; cdr3_length: 14; d_call: .; v_call: TRBV28; cdr3_nt: TGTGCCAGCAGTCGACTGATAACTAATGAAAAACTGTTTTTT; cdr3_aa: CASSRLITNEKLFF
clone_size: .; j_call: TRBJ2-1; cdr3_length: 15; d_call: TRBD2; v_call: TRBV7-3; cdr3_nt: TGTGCCAGCAGCCCGACCGGGACTAGCGACAGTGAGCAGTTCTTC; cdr3_aa: CASSPTGTSDSEQFF
clone_size: .; j_call: TRBJ2-5; cdr3_length: 14; d_call: TRBD1; v_call: TRBV7-9; cdr3_nt: TGTGCCAGCAGCCCTCGGACAGGGGGAGAGACCCAGTACTTC; cdr3_aa: CASSPRTGGETQYF
clone_size: .; j_call: TRBJ1-1; cdr3_length: 15; d_call: .; v_call: TRBV4-2; cdr3_nt: TGTGCCAGCACCTTGACTGAGGTGGGGAACACTGAAGCTTTCTTT; cdr3_aa: CASTLTEVGNTEAFF
clone_size: .; j_call: TRBJ1-1; cdr3_length: 15; d_call: .; v_call: TRBV7-2; cdr3_nt: TGTGCCAGCAGCTTTCGACAGAGAATTAACACTGAAGCTTTCTTT; cdr3_aa: CASSFRQRINTEAFF
clone_size: few; j_call: TRBJ1-1; cdr3_length: 16; d_call: TRBD1; v_call: TRBV28; cdr3_nt: TGTGCCAGCAGTCCCCTACAGGGGGGGCGTGACTTAGAAGCTTTCTTT; cdr3_aa: CASSPLQGGRDLEAFF
clone_size: .; j_call: TRBJ2-1; cdr3_length: 15; d_call: TRBD1; v_call: TRBV28; cdr3_nt: TGTGCCAGCAGCCCCGGACAGGGGGCCGTGAATGAGCAGTTCTTC; cdr3_aa: CASSPGQGAVNEQFF
clone_size: .; j_call: TRBJ1-1; cdr3_length: 13; d_call: .; v_call: TRBV27; cdr3_nt: TGTGCCAGCAGTATCGCACCGAACACTGAAGCTTTCTTT; cdr3_aa: CASSIAPNTEAFF
clone_size: many; j_call: TRBJ2-1; cdr3_length: 16; d_call: .; v_call: TRBV7-9; cdr3_nt: TGTGCCAGCAGCACGCCAGGGGAACCTACCTACAATGAGCAGTTCTTC; cdr3_aa: CASSTPGEPTYNEQFF
clone_size: .; j_call: TRBJ2-2; cdr3_length: 16; d_call: .; v_call: TRBV20-1; cdr3_nt: TGCAGTGCTAGAGTTTCACGAAGTACGAACACCGGGGAGCTGTTTTTT; cdr3_aa: CSARVSRSTNTGELFF
clone_size: .; j_call: TRBJ1-1; cdr3_length: 13; d_call: .; v_call: TRBV5-1; cdr3_nt: TGCGCCAGCAGCTTGAGGGTTAACACTGAAGCTTTCTTT; cdr3_aa: CASSLRVNTEAFF
clone_size: .; j_call: TRBJ2-5; cdr3_length: 10; d_call: .; v_call: TRBV7-6; cdr3_nt: TGTGCCAGCAGCTTTGGGGTCCCGGACTTC; cdr3_aa: CASSFGVPDF
clone_size: .; j_call: TRBJ2-5; cdr3_length: 13; d_call: .; v_call: TRBV7-6; cdr3_nt: TGTGCCAGCAGCTCTAGACAGCAAGAGACCCAGTACTTC; cdr3_aa: CASSSRQQETQYF
clone_size: medium-sized; j_call: TRBJ1-1; cdr3_length: 17; d_call: TRBD1; v_call: TRBV20-1; cdr3_nt: TGCAGTGCCGGCAGACGGGGACAGACACCTCTGAACACTGAAGCTTTCTTT; cdr3_aa: CSAGRRGQTPLNTEAFF